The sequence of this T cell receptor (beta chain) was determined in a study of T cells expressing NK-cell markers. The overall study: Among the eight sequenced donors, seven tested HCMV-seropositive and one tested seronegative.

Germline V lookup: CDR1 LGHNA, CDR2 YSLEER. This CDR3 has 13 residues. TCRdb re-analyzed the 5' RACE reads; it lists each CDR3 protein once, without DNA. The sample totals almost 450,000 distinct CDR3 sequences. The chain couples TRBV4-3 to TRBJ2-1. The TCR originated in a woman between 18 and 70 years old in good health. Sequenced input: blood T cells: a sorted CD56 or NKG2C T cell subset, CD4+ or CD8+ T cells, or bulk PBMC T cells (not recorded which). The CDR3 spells CASSQAGTMVQFF.